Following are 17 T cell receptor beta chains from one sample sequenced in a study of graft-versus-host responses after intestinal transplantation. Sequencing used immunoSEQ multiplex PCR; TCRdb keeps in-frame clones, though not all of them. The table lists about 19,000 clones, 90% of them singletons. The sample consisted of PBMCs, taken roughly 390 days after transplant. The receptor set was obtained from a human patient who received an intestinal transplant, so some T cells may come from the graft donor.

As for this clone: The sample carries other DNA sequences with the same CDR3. CDR3 nucleotides: TGTGCCACCAGCAGGGGTCTAACGGGAGGGGACTCCTACGAGCAGTACTTC. Translated, it gives CATSRGLTGGDSYEQYF. V gene TRBV15 combines with J gene TRBJ2-7; 8 bases are shared with TRBD2. Germline lookup yields CDR1 LNHNV and CDR2 YYDKDF (reference sequence). Trimming cost V 3 bases and J 0 bases; bases outside gene matches: 10. The CDR3 runs 17 residues.

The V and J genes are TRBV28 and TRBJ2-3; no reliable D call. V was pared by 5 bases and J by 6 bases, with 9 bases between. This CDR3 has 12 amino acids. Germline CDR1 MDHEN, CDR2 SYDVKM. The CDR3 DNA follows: TGTGCCAGCAGTCCCTTACGGGATACGCAGTATTTT. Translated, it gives CASSPLRDTQYF.

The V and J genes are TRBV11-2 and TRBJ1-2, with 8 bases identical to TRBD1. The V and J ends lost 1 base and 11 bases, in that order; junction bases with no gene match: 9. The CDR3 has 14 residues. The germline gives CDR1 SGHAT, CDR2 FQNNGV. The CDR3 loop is CASSLARTGQSYTF. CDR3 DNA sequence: TGTGCCAGCAGCTTAGCCAGGACAGGGCAAAGTTACACCTTC. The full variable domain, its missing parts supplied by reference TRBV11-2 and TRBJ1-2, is EAGVAQSPRYKIIEKRQSVAFWCNPISGHATLYWYQQILGQGPKLLIQFQNNGVVDDSQLPKDRFSAERLKGVDSTLKIQPAKLEDSAVYLCASSLARTGQSYTFGSGTRLTVV.

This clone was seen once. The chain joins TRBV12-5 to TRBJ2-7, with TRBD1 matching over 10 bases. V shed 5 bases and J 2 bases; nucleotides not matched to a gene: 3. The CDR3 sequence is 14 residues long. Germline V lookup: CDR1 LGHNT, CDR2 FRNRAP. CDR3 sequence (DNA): TGTGCTAGTGGTAGGACAGGGGGAGCCTACGAGCAGTACTTC. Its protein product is CASGRTGGAYEQYF.

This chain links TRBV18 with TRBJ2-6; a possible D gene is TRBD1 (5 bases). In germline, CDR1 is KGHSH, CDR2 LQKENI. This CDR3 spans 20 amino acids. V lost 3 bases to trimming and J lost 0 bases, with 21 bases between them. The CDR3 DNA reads TGTGCCAGCTCACCGCGGACCGACAGCGATGTGCCCTCTGGGGCCAACGTCCTGACTTTC. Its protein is CASSPRTDSDVPSGANVLTF.

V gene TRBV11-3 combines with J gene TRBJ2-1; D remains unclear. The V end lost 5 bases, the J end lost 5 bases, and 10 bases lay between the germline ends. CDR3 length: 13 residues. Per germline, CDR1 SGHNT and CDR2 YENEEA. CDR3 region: CASSLSGDNEQFF. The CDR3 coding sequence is TGTGCCAGCAGCCTTTCGGGTGACAATGAGCAGTTCTTC. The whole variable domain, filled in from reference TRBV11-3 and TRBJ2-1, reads EAGVVQSPRYKIIEKKQPVAFWCNPISGHNTLYWYLQNLGQGPELLIRYENEEAVDDSQLPKDRFSAERLKGVDSTLKIQPAELGDSAVYLCASSLSGDNEQFFGPGTRLTVL.

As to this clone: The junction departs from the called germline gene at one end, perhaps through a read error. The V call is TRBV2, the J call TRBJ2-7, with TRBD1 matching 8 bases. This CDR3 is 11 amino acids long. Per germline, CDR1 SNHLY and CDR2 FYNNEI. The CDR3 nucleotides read TGTGCCAGCAGTGAACCCGGACAGGGATCCTTC. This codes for CASSEPGQGSF.

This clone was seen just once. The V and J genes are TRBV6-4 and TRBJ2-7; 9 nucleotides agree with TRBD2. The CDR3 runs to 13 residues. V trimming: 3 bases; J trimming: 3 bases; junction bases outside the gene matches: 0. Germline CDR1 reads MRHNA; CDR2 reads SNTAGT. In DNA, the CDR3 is TGTGCCAGCAGTGAGCGGGAGGGCTACGAGCAGTACTTC. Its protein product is CASSEREGYEQYF.

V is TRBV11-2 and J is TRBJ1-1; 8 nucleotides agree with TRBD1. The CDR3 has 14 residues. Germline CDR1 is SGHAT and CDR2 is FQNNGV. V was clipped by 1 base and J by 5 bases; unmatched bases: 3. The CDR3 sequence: CASSLGTGRTEAFF. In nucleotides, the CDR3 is TGTGCCAGCAGCTTAGGGACAGGGCGTACTGAAGCTTTCTTT.

The CDR3 region has the DNA TGTGCCAGCAGTGAAAAGTTACACCGCTCTGGAAACACCATATATTTT. It yields the protein CASSEKLHRSGNTIYF. J is TRBJ1-3 and V is TRBV6-1, with D hard to call. Per germline, CDR1 MNHNS and CDR2 SASEGT. The CDR3 sequence is 16 residues long. Between the trimmed V and J ends, which lost 2 bases and 0 bases, there was a span of 11 bases.

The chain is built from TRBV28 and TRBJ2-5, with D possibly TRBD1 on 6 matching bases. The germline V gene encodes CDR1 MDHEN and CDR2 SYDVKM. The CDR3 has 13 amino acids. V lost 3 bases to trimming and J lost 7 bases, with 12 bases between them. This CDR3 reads CASSFGQKGTQYF. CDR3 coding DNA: TGTGCCAGCAGTTTTGGACAGAAGGGGACCCAGTACTTC.

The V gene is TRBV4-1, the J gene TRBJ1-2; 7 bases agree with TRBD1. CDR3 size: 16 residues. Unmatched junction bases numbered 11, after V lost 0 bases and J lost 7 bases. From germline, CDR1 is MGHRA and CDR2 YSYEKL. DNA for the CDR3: TGCGCCAGCAGCCAAGATGTGAGACAGGGATTGGGTGGCTACACCTTC. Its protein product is CASSQDVRQGLGGYTF.

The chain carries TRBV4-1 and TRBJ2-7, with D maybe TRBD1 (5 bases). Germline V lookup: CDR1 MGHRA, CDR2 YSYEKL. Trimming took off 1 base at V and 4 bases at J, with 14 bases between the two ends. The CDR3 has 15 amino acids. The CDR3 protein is CASSQGFGHGYEQYF. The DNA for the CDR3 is TGCGCCAGCAGCCAAGGTTTCGGACATGGGTACGAGCAGTACTTC.

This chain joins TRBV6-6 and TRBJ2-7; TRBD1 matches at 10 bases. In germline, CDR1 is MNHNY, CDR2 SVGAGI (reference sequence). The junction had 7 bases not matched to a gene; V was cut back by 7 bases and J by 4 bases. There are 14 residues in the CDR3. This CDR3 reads CASTPWTGGYEQYF. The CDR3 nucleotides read TGTGCCAGCACCCCCTGGACAGGGGGGTACGAGCAGTACTTC.

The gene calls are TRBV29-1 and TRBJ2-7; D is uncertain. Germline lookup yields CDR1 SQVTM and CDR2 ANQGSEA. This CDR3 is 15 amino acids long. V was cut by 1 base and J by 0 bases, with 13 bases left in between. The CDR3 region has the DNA TGCAGCGTTGAAGTCTGGATCCGGAGCTCCTACGAGCAGTACTTC. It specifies CSVEVWIRSSYEQYF.

The CDR3: CASSQGWNQPQHF. The CDR3 coding sequence is TGCGCCAGCAGCCAAGGCTGGAATCAGCCCCAGCATTTT. The chain links TRBV4-1 to TRBJ1-5; D gene ambiguous. V was clipped by 1 base and J by 4 bases, with 5 bases between them. CDR1 is MGHRA, CDR2 YSYEKL, per germline. The CDR3 runs to 13 residues.

CDR3 residues: CAISEPGDYGYTF. Here the CDR3 DNA reads TGTGCCATCAGTGAGCCGGGAGACTATGGCTACACCTTC. The J gene is TRBJ1-2, the V gene TRBV10-3; D not resolved. The length of the CDR3 is 13 residues. Deletions cut 2 bases from V and 3 bases from J, with 7 bases between. The germline V gene encodes CDR1 ENHRY and CDR2 SYGVKD.